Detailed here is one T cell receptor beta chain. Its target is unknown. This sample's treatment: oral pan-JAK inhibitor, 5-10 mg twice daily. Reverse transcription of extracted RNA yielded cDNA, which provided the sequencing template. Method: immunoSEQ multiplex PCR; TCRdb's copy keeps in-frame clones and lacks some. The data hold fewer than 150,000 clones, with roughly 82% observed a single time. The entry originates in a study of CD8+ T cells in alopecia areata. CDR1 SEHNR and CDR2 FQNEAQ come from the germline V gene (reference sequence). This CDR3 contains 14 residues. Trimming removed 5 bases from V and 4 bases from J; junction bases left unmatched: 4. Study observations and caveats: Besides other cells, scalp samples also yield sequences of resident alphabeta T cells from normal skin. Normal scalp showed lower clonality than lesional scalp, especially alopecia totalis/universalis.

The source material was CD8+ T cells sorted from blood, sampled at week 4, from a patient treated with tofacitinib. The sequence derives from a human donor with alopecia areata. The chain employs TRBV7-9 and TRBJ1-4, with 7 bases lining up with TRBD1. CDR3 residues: CASSRDRINEKLFF. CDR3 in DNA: TGTGCCAGCAGCCGGGACAGAATTAATGAAAAACTGTTTTTT. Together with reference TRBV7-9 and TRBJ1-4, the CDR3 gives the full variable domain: DTGVSQNPRHKITKRGQNVTFRCDPISEHNRLYWYRQTLGQGPEFLTYFQNEAQLEKSRLLSDRFSAERPKGSFSTLEIQRTEQGDSAMYLCASSRDRINEKLFFGSGTQLSVL.